Below are 24 T cell receptor beta chains sequenced from a single sample in a study of CD8 T cells in Susac syndrome. After extraction with the RNeasy kit, roughly 0.45 to 1 ug of the RNA was reverse transcribed using random hexamers. In TCRdb, the immunoSEQ multiplex PCR reads were re-called with MiXCR into one record per CDR3 protein. The sample shows roughly 76,000 distinct CDR3 sequences, under 95% of them seen only once. Sequencing was carried out using CD8+ T cells from PBMCs. Receptors originate from a human donor with Susac syndrome.

The chain recombines TRBV28 with TRBJ1-2, with unresolved D. Per the germline V gene, CDR1 is MDHEN and CDR2 is SYDVKM. The CDR3 has 13 residues. V shed 3 bases and J shed 8 bases, with 13 bases lying between them. The CDR3 DNA is TGTGCCAGCAGTTTTTCACAATCCTACGGCTACACCTTC. This gives the protein CASSFSQSYGYTF.

The chain employs TRBV5-5 and TRBJ1-6; a possible D gene is TRBD1 (5 bases). Germline V gene sequence: CDR1 SGHKS, CDR2 YYEKEE (reference sequence). Trimming cost V 2 bases and J 5 bases, with 14 bases left between them. This CDR3 contains 16 residues. The CDR3 sequence: CASSFGAQNNNSPLHF. The CDR3 coding sequence is TGTGCCAGCAGCTTCGGGGCCCAAAACAATAATTCACCCCTCCACTTT. Using reference TRBV5-5 and TRBJ1-6 for the parts outside the CDR3, the full variable domain is DAGVTQSPTHLIKTRGQQVTLRCSPISGHKSVSWYQQVLGQGPQFIFQYYEKEERGRGNFPDRFSARQFPNYSSELNVNALLLGDSALYLCASSFGAQNNNSPLHFGNGTRLTVT.

V usage is TRBV6-2 or TRBV6-3 and J usage is TRBJ2-7, with 10 bases matching TRBD2. The germline V gene has CDR1 MNHEY and CDR2 SVGEGT. With V trimmed by 7 bases and J by 6 bases, 9 bases remained unmatched. The CDR3 has 14 amino acids. The CDR3 protein is CASNLAGVTSEQYF. As DNA, the CDR3 is TGTGCCAGCAACCTAGCGGGAGTTACCAGCGAGCAGTACTTC.

This sequence joins TRBV6-2 or TRBV6-3 and TRBJ2-7; D call uncertain. The germline V gene encodes CDR1 MNHEY and CDR2 SVGEGT. This CDR3 region has 16 residues. V lost 0 bases to trimming and J lost 2 bases, with 14 bases between them. The CDR3 spells CASSYSKASLTYEQYF. CDR3 bases: TGTGCCAGCAGTTACTCGAAGGCATCGCTAACCTACGAGCAGTACTTC.

The chain joins TRBV5-6 to TRBJ1-3; 7 bases match TRBD1. The V gene end was trimmed by 3 bases and the J gene end by 6 bases; junction bases not matched to a gene: 15. Germline assignment: CDR1 SGHDT and CDR2 YYEEEE. CDR3 length: 17 amino acids. CDR3 region: CASSSWTGRYGLNTIYF. Here the CDR3 DNA reads TGTGCCAGCAGCTCCTGGACAGGACGGTATGGGTTAAACACCATATATTTT. The full variable domain, rest sourced from reference TRBV5-6 and TRBJ1-3, is DAGVTQSPTHLIKTRGQQVTLRCSPKSGHDTVSWYQQALGQGPQFIFQYYEEEERQRGNFPDRFSGHQFPNYSSELNVNALLLGDSALYLCASSSWTGRYGLNTIYFGEGSWLTVV.

The chain links TRBV4-2 to TRBJ2-1; D perhaps matches TRBD1 (5 bases). The V gene lost 0 bases and the J gene lost 7 bases, with 13 bases spanning the gap. Germline assignment: CDR1 LGHNA and CDR2 YNFKEQ. This CDR3 contains 15 residues. CDR3 in amino acids: CASSQDGASANEQFF. The CDR3 DNA reads as TGTGCCAGCAGCCAAGATGGGGCCTCGGCGAATGAGCAGTTCTTC.

The J gene is TRBJ1-1, the V gene TRBV2; the D is unclear. The CDR3 is 11 amino acids. Trimming pared 7 bases from V and 1 base from J, leaving 4 bases between. In germline, CDR1 is SNHLY, CDR2 FYNNEI. The CDR3 sequence: CASTKNTEAFF. The CDR3 DNA reads as TGTGCCAGCACCAAGAACACTGAAGCTTTCTTT.

The chain is built from TRBV7-2 and TRBJ2-1; 10 bases line up with TRBD2. Losses at the gene ends were 4 bases for V and 8 bases for J; bases not matched to a gene: 5. This CDR3 comprises 14 residues. Germline V lookup: CDR1 SGHTA, CDR2 FQGNSA. The CDR3 is CASSSLAGDYEQFF. The CDR3 DNA sequence: TGTGCCAGCAGCTCTCTAGCGGGAGACTATGAGCAGTTCTTC.

The gene calls are TRBV11-3 and TRBJ2-1; D not resolved. Germline lookup yields CDR1 SGHNT and CDR2 YENEEA. The CDR3 runs 12 residues. Trimming shortened V by 2 bases and J by 9 bases, and 8 bases separated the two germline ends. CDR3 residues: CASSLPWGEQFF. DNA of the CDR3: TGTGCCAGCAGCTTACCATGGGGTGAGCAGTTCTTC.

The J gene is TRBJ1-5, the V gene TRBV10-3, with unresolved D. The CDR3 loop spans 15 amino acids. Germline V gives CDR1 ENHRY, CDR2 SYGVKD. V was shortened by 3 bases and J by 1 base, with 10 bases between the two germline ends. CDR3 DNA: TGTGCCATCAGTGACAAAGGTGAGAGCAATCAGCCCCAGCATTTT. Translation: CAISDKGESNQPQHF.

The V gene is TRBV5-1, the J gene TRBJ1-6; TRBD1 agrees at 8 bases. Trimming at V came to 1 base and at J to 9 bases, leaving 6 bases not matched to a gene. This CDR3 has 15 amino acids. From germline, CDR1 is SGHRS and CDR2 YFSETQ. The CDR3: CASSLSVGTGSPLHF. The CDR3 DNA reads TGCGCCAGCAGCTTGTCGGTCGGGACAGGTTCACCCCTCCACTTT. Filled out from reference TRBV5-1 and TRBJ1-6, the complete variable domain reads KAGVTQTPRYLIKTRGQQVTLSCSPISGHRSVSWYQQTPGQGLQFLFEYFSETQRNKGNFPGRFSGRQFSNSRSEMNVSTLELGDSALYLCASSLSVGTGSPLHFGNGTRLTVT.

The chain joins TRBV6-1 to TRBJ2-7; maybe TRBD1 (5 bases). The CDR3 extends over 15 amino acids. The germline CDR1 and CDR2 sequences are MNHNS and SASEGT. Deletions cut 3 bases from V and 2 bases from J, with 14 bases between. CDR3 nucleotides: TGTGCCAGCAGTGATGGGGCAACTAATACCTACGAGCAGTACTTC. This gives the protein CASSDGATNTYEQYF.

This clonotype came up once. The chain has TRBV29-1 and TRBJ1-2; 9 nucleotides match TRBD1. V trimming: 4 bases; J trimming: 4 bases; junction bases outside the gene matches: 7. In germline, CDR1 is SQVTM, CDR2 ANQGSEA. This CDR3 comprises 14 residues. The CDR3 sequence: CSVGERTGAYGYTF. The CDR3 bases are TGCAGCGTTGGAGAGCGGACAGGGGCCTATGGCTACACCTTC.

DNA for the CDR3: TGTGCCAGCAGCCCGGGGAGCGAGCAGTACTTC. It is translated as CASSPGSEQYF. The chain links TRBV14 to TRBJ2-7, with D perhaps TRBD2 (5 bases). Germline CDR1 is SGHDN and CDR2 is FVKESK. V was shortened by 4 bases and J by 6 bases, with 7 bases between the two germline ends. This CDR3 comprises 11 residues.

The CDR3 loop is CASSSRDRDGAYEQYF. CDR3 bases: TGTGCCAGCAGTTCAAGGGATCGGGACGGTGCCTACGAGCAGTACTTC. This rearrangement joins TRBV12-3 or TRBV12-4 to TRBJ2-7; either TRBD1 or TRBD2 may supply D (5 bases each). There are 16 residues in the CDR3. The V gene lost 4 bases and the J gene lost 2 bases, with 18 bases spanning the gap.

The V and J genes are TRBV19 and TRBJ1-5; 9 positions match TRBD1. V shed 6 bases, J shed 2 bases, and the junction held 8 bases outside the gene matches. CDR3 size: 16 residues. Germline loops: CDR1 LNHDA, CDR2 SQIVND (reference sequence). CDR3 amino acids: CASSAQGARGNQPQHF. CDR3 nucleotide sequence: TGTGCCAGTAGCGCACAGGGGGCCCGGGGCAATCAGCCCCAGCATTTT.

This chain connects TRBV30 to TRBJ2-1, with 10 bases identical to TRBD2. Trimming took 0 bases from V and 4 from J; bases not matched to a gene: 6. The CDR3 has 16 residues. Germline V gene lookup returns CDR1 GTSNPN and CDR2 SVGIG (reference sequence). The CDR3 here is CAWSVKTSGIYNEQFF. CDR3 DNA: TGTGCCTGGAGTGTTAAAACTAGCGGGATTTACAATGAGCAGTTCTTC. Full variable domain (missing parts from reference TRBV30 and TRBJ2-1): SQTIHQWPATLVQPVGSPLSLECTVEGTSNPNLYWYRQAAGRGLQLLFYSVGIGQISSEVPQNLSASRPQDRQFILSSKKLLLSDSGFYLCAWSVKTSGIYNEQFFGPGTRLTVL.

The chain employs TRBV6-5 and TRBJ2-3; D assignment may be TRBD1 or TRBD2 (6 bases each). The germline CDR1 and CDR2 sequences are MNHEY and SVGAGI. V lost 2 bases and J lost 3, with 15 bases in between. This CDR3 has 16 residues. The CDR3, as DNA: TGTGCCAGCAGTTACCGCAGGGGAGGAGGGACAGATACGCAGTATTTT. Residues: CASSYRRGGGTDTQYF.

This chain links TRBV2 with TRBJ2-1, with a weak D call TRBD2 (7 bases). Germline CDR1 is SNHLY and CDR2 is FYNNEI. The CDR3 spans 16 residues. V lost 0 bases to trimming and J lost 5 bases, with 14 bases between them. The CDR3 here is CASSEARGTPNNEQFF. As DNA, the CDR3 is TGTGCCAGCAGTGAAGCGCGGGGGACACCGAACAATGAGCAGTTCTTC.

V gene TRBV11-2 combines with J gene TRBJ1-1; tentative D call: TRBD1 (6 bases). Germline CDR1 is SGHAT and CDR2 is FQNNGV. The V end lost 1 base, the J end lost 1 base, and 7 bases lay between the germline ends. CDR3 length: 14 amino acids. The CDR3 sequence: CASSLGGANTEAFF. The CDR3 DNA reads as TGTGCCAGCAGCTTAGGGGGGGCGAACACTGAAGCTTTCTTT.

This clonotype was detected once. The chain is built from TRBV20-1 and TRBJ2-7; TRBD2 aligns across 9 bases. The germline V gene encodes CDR1 DFQATT and CDR2 SNEGSKA (reference sequence). The V and J ends lost 2 bases and 4 bases, in that order; junction bases with no gene match: 9. The CDR3 length is 15 residues. The CDR3 DNA reads as TGCAGTGCTAGAAGAATAAGCGGGGGGCAGTACGAGCAGTACTTC. This codes for CSARRISGGQYEQYF.

The genes are TRBV30 and TRBJ1-3; the D is unclear. The germline V and J ends were trimmed by 5 bases and 1 base, with 9 bases remaining between them. The germline V gene has CDR1 GTSNPN and CDR2 SVGIG (reference sequence). This CDR3 contains 13 residues. The CDR3 DNA reads TGTGCCTGGGGCGGGATTTCTGGAAACACCATATATTTT. Residues: CAWGGISGNTIYF.

V and J are TRBV2 and TRBJ1-2; no definite D call. CDR1 and CDR2 from the germline V gene are SNHLY and FYNNEI. This CDR3 has 16 residues. V lost 2 bases and J lost 3, with 16 bases in between. CDR3 nucleotides: TGTGCCAGCAGTGAAACTTTTTCGTTCACTGACTATGGCTACACCTTC. It yields the protein CASSETFSFTDYGYTF.

This clonotype was seen only a few times. The rearrangement links TRBV18 to TRBJ2-7; no reliable D call. CDR1 KGHSH and CDR2 LQKENI come from the germline V gene. The CDR3 covers 14 residues. The V and J ends lost 2 bases and 2 bases respectively, with 10 bases between them. This CDR3 is CASSPSTMAYEQYF. The CDR3 bases are TGTGCCAGCTCACCATCGACGATGGCCTACGAGCAGTACTTC.